The present T cell receptor beta chain was sequenced within a study of cytomegalovirus exposure and HLA in healthy donors. With 8 bases clipped from V and 4 bases from J, the junction kept 8 bases outside the gene matches. The CDR3 contains 14 residues. Germline V gene sequence: CDR1 WSHSY, CDR2 SAAADI. Both 60 Vbeta primers and 13 Jbeta primers went into the PCR. Produced via immunoSEQ multiplex PCR; TCRdb's table is partial and in-frame only. This table holds 90,000 to 120,000 clones, 60% to 80% found once. Sequenced sample: PBMCs. The chain combines TRBV10-2 with TRBJ2-4; 7 positions match TRBD1. This clonotype originated in a man aged 60 to 75 in good health and CMV-seropositive. The CDR3: CASGEQGNKNIQYF. The CDR3 DNA is TGCGCCAGCGGGGAACAGGGGAATAAAAACATTCAGTACTTC.